The 10 T cell receptor beta chains given below trace back to one sample, sequenced in a study of blood T cell repertoires in COVID-19 (dated by TCRdb to the early 2020s). Preparation of the library involved the immunoSEQ multiplex PCR assay. This is the immuneACCESS table as TCRdb keeps it, with only in-frame sequences that have V and J called. A part of the clones is gone; compared with another copy, unresolved V genes explain less than half, and the rest is unexplained. The sample table lists 150,000 to 160,000 clones, 80% of them with a count of one. 0.45% to 0.6% of the sample is held by the ten biggest clonotypes. Sequenced input: peripheral blood. These receptors were obtained from a man aged 60 to 69 with acute or convalescent COVID-19.

This chain connects TRBV5-1 to TRBJ2-1; TRBD2 agrees at 9 bases. This CDR3 comprises 15 residues. From germline, CDR1 is SGHRS and CDR2 YFSETQ. V gave up 3 bases and J gave up 9 bases; unmatched junction bases: 10. CDR3 sequence: CASSYAGTSLIEQFF. The CDR3 region has the DNA TGCGCCAGCAGCTACGCCGGGACTAGCTTAATTGAGCAGTTCTTC.

As to this clone: Different DNA sequences within this sample yield the same CDR3. CDR3: CASSQGQGRETQYF. The CDR3 coding sequence is TGTGCCAGCAGCCAAGGACAGGGGAGGGAGACCCAGTACTTC. The rearrangement links TRBV4-2 to TRBJ2-5, with 8 bases matching TRBD1. There are 14 residues in the CDR3. CDR1 is LGHNA, CDR2 YNFKEQ, per germline. V was clipped by 1 base and J by 5 bases; unmatched bases: 3.

This chain connects TRBV18 to TRBJ1-1, with D perhaps matching TRBD1 (6 bases). Per the germline V gene, CDR1 is KGHSH and CDR2 is LQKENI. Trimming left V 4 bases short and J 6 bases short, with 12 bases between. This CDR3 has 13 residues. As DNA, the CDR3 is TGTGCCAGCTCACTCGGACAGCAAGCTGAAGCTTTCTTT. It codes for CASSLGQQAEAFF.

The J gene is TRBJ2-7, the V gene TRBV13, with TRBD1 matching 8 bases. The germline V gene encodes CDR1 PRHDT and CDR2 FYEKMQ (reference sequence). CDR3 length: 16 residues. Losses at the gene ends were 1 base for V and 0 bases for J; bases not matched to a gene: 5. CDR3: CASSLVGDRSSYEQYF. Here the CDR3 DNA reads TGTGCCAGCAGCTTAGTCGGGGACAGGAGCTCCTACGAGCAGTACTTC.

The chain carries TRBV2 and TRBJ2-7; D is undetermined. CDR1 is SNHLY and CDR2 is FYNNEI in the germline V gene. The CDR3 length is 11 residues. V shed 5 bases and J shed 0 bases, with 2 bases lying between them. Here the CDR3 reads CASSLSYEQYF. CDR3 in DNA: TGTGCCAGCAGTCTCTCCTACGAGCAGTACTTC.

The chain employs TRBV10-1 and TRBJ2-7; the match to TRBD1 covers 7 bases. Germline V gene data show CDR1 as WNHNN and CDR2 as SYGVQD (reference sequence). V shed 9 bases and J 4 bases; nucleotides not matched to a gene: 12. The CDR3 runs 14 residues. This CDR3 is CASGPGTVEYEQYF. CDR3 DNA sequence: TGCGCCAGTGGGCCCGGGACAGTAGAATACGAGCAGTACTTC.

As DNA, the CDR3 is TGTGCCAGCGGCCGAGAGGGACAGGCCGTCAATGAGCAGTTCTTC. It encodes CASGREGQAVNEQFF. V is TRBV27 and J is TRBJ2-1; 8 bases are shared with TRBD1. V was pared by 8 bases and J by 6 bases, with 12 bases of the junction left unmatched. The germline V gene encodes CDR1 MNHEY and CDR2 SMNVEV (reference sequence). This CDR3 is 15 amino acids long.

This chain joins TRBV5-5 and TRBJ1-2, with 7 bases aligning to TRBD1. The CDR3 has 14 residues. With 2 bases clipped from V and 8 bases from J, the junction kept 9 bases outside the gene matches. Germline CDR1 is SGHKS and CDR2 is YYEKEE (reference sequence). The CDR3 region is CASSFNRGLRGYTF. CDR3 coding DNA: TGTGCCAGCAGCTTCAACAGGGGATTAAGGGGCTACACCTTC. Together with reference TRBV5-5 and TRBJ1-2, the CDR3 gives the full variable domain: DAGVTQSPTHLIKTRGQQVTLRCSPISGHKSVSWYQQVLGQGPQFIFQYYEKEERGRGNFPDRFSARQFPNYSSELNVNALLLGDSALYLCASSFNRGLRGYTFGSGTRLTVV.

The V call is TRBV6-1, the J call TRBJ2-1; D remains ambiguous. Germline CDR1 and CDR2: MNHNS and SASEGT. The CDR3 is 14 amino acids. V dropped 1 base and J dropped 10 bases, with 14 bases sitting between them. The CDR3 reads CASSEETRSREQFF. CDR3 DNA: TGTGCCAGCAGTGAAGAAACCCGGTCCAGGGAGCAGTTCTTC.

This chain links TRBV19 with TRBJ1-3, with TRBD1 identical over 10 bases. Germline-derived CDR1 and CDR2 are LNHDA and SQIVND (reference sequence). V lost 6 bases to trimming and J lost 4 bases; unmatched junction nucleotides: 6. The length of the CDR3 is 15 residues. CDR3 loop: CASSETGGNGNTIYF. The CDR3 nucleotides are TGTGCCAGTAGCGAGACAGGGGGCAACGGAAACACCATATATTTT.